The present entry profiles one T cell receptor beta chain with its context. Its antigen specificity is not known. No per-base quality is available; no much larger clone lies one base away. TCRbeta CDR3 regions were amplified from genomic DNA using the immunoSEQ Assay, a bias-controlled multiplex PCR. Under the source paper's analysis protocol: The number of nucleated cells in each sample was estimated by amplification of reference gene primers within the assay. To quantify the absolute abundance of each unique TCRbeta CDR3 rearrangement, sequence reads were collapsed and filtered. For each sample, productive Simpson clonality was calculated as the square root of Simpson's diversity index over productive rearrangements. The source is immuneACCESS, and TCRdb retained only in-frame sequences with V and J called. Part of the clones is not carried over; for the studies checked, unresolved V genes explain less than half of this, and the remainder is unexplained. Clone size and V and J calls were adopted from that table, with D and trimming inferred from the DNA. This sample is represented by about 280,000 clones; 75% to 90% of them were singletons. The ten largest account for 2.5% to 3.5% of the sample.

CDR1 and CDR2, looked up from the germline V gene, are SGHDT and YYEEEE. At the junction V is shortened by 2 bases and J by 4 bases, with 16 bases in between. The CDR3, from cysteine to phenylalanine, totals 16 residues. Only the CDR3 DNA is retained, 48 bases long and in frame from the first base. This entry is derived from a study of blood T cell repertoires in COVID-19 (dated by TCRdb to the early 2020s). As for the study more broadly: The collaborator samples originated in the United States, Italy and Spain and spanned the acute and convalescent phases of COVID-19. The samples were drawn from the first 160 participants of the ongoing ImmuneRACE study and from over a thousand subjects provided by 6 global collaborators. A de-identified subject ID, COVID-19 status, age in years and sex were almost always included in the sample metadata. The repertoires were released in a freely available public database meant as a resource for research on the immune response to SARS-CoV-2. Deeply sampled blood TCRbeta repertoires from subjects exposed to, actively infected with, or recovered from COVID-19 were included in the dataset. Where HLA class I and class II types were available, the types were taken from metadata supplied by the sample provider, not from assay-based typing. The prospective study material was composed of cDNA or gDNA derived from T cells, B-cell-depleted T cells, or PBMCs.

Each collaborating institution followed its own protocols to collect whole blood in K2EDTA tubes. Collaborator samples were shipped for TCRbeta analysis as frozen whole blood, isolated PBMCs, or DNA extracted from either sample type. The full study reports these points: How much clinical and demographic metadata was included differed by source and by participant, and the metadata was provided uncurated.

This TCR came from a woman in her twenties or thirties with active or convalescent COVID-19. Recombination linked TRBV5-6 to TRBJ1-5; perhaps TRBD1 is the D gene, with 5 bases matching. Sample: peripheral blood. The CDR3 loop reads CASSFTMGKGNQPQHF. The DNA sequence is as follows: TGTGCCAGCAGCTTTACAATGGGGAAGGGGAATCAGCCCCAGCATTTT.